This T cell receptor beta chain is drawn from a study of vaccination and CD4 T cells after COVID-19. For the study at large: The control cultures got either a CEFX pool, an HIV-1 Nef pool, or no peptide at all. Study-wide findings and caveats: Looking at convalescent patients, 304 of their 307 vaccine-specific clones were spike mono-reactive.

Comment on this clonotype: Its target is not known.

The Oncomine TCR Beta short-read assay generated sequence data from the DNA of cultured CD4+ T cells. TCRdb re-analysed the PCR reads in MiXCR, keeping a single row per CDR3 protein. The sample yields over 9,000 distinct CDR3 sequences, under 65% seen once. The V gene's germline CDR1 is SGHTA and CDR2 FQGNSA. The junction had 2 bases not matched to a gene; V was cut back by 4 bases and J by 5 bases. This CDR3 is 14 amino acids long. Treatment defined: approximately nine-day PBMC culture with coronavirus spike peptide pools or control peptides (ViraFEST assay). The sequenced material came from CD4+ T cells from blood, cultured in vitro. This clonotype was obtained from a human donor who had recovered from COVID-19. The chain employs TRBV7-2 and TRBJ1-1, with TRBD1 matching 12 bases. The CDR3 DNA sequence: TGTGCCAGCAGCTGGGACAGGGGGCAGACTGAAGCTTTCTTT. Its translation: CASSWDRGQTEAFF. The full variable domain, in which reference TRBV7-2 and TRBJ1-1 provide the parts outside the CDR3, is GAGVSQSPSNKVTEKGKDVELRCDPISGHTALYWYRQSLGQGLEFLIYFQGNSAPDKSGLPSDRFSAERTGGSVSTLTIQRTQQEDSAVYLCASSWDRGQTEAFFGQGTRLTVV.